This TCR beta chain was retrieved from a study of beta chain features in type 1 diabetes. The overall study: Healthy donors resembled patients in age, gender and cell yields.

What was sequenced were expressed TCRB transcripts, since all of the isolated RNA had been reverse transcribed. TCRdb keeps only in-frame clones here, not all; method: immunoSEQ multiplex PCR. Of 900,000 or so clones listed, roughly 16% are singletons. The germline V gene encodes CDR1 SGHNT and CDR2 YYREEE (reference sequence). The CDR3 is 15 amino acids. V was shortened by 2 bases and J by 3 bases, with 14 bases between the two germline ends. Notes on the study in general: Since sequencing was performed on cDNA, cells with high TCR expression could be over-represented. The naive, central memory and Treg TCRB repertoires showed an apparent similarity that was greater among patients than among healthy donors. Within each of all four CD4+ subsets, Type 1 diabetes patients had TCRB CDR3s that were moderately but significantly shorter.

This clone was seen more than once but under ten times. What it binds is unknown. This TCR came from a woman younger than 35 in good health. Input material: naive CD4+ T cells from blood. The chain joins TRBV5-4 to TRBJ2-5, with D maybe TRBD2 (6 bases). Written as DNA, the CDR3 is TGTGCCAGCAGCTTACTGACTAGGCCCAAAGAGACCCAGTACTTC. Translating it yields CASSLLTRPKETQYF. Together with reference TRBV5-4 and TRBJ2-5, the CDR3 gives the full variable domain: ETGVTQSPTHLIKTRGQQVTLRCSSQSGHNTVSWYQQALGQGPQFIFQYYREEENGRGNFPPRFSGLQFPNYSSELNVNALELDDSALYLCASSLLTRPKETQYFGPGTRLLVL.